Listed below are T cell receptor beta chains from one sample, sequenced in a study of blood T cells in healthy people across ages. TCRdb reprocessed the 5' RACE reads via MiXCR and lists one record per CDR3 protein. The profile shows over 950,000 distinct CDR3 sequences, roughly 50% of them singletons. The sequenced material came from blood. The receptors derive from a woman in her sixties or seventies in good health. CDR3s include the opening cysteine and the closing phenylalanine or tryptophan. A D gene is named only where the DNA matches it firmly. A clone size is listed for some rows: how often the clone was seen (once, few, many), or a class if it is expanded.

J gene,V gene,D gene,clone size,CDR3 DNA,CDR3 protein
TRBJ2-6,TRBV6-2/TRBV6-3,.,few,TGTGCCAGCAGTGGAATGGCTGGGGCCAACGTCCTGACTTTC,CASSGMAGANVLTF
TRBJ2-2,TRBV6-2/TRBV6-3,TRBD1,few,TGTGCCACATACCCGACAGGGGGCCTCACCGGGGAGCTGTTTTTT,CATYPTGGLTGELFF
TRBJ2-1,TRBV5-4,TRBD2,once,TGTGCCAGCAGCTTGGCCCTGGCGGGAGGTAACGGTCGGCAGTTCTTC,CASSLALAGGNGRQFF
TRBJ2-3,TRBV28,TRBD1,few,TGTGCCAGCAGCGCCCCGGGACAGGGGATTTATACGCAGTATTTT,CASSAPGQGIYTQYF
TRBJ1-5,TRBV10-3,.,.,TGTGCCATCAGTGATGTTAGCAATCAGCCCCAGCATTTT,CAISDVSNQPQHF
TRBJ2-7,TRBV6-1,TRBD2,.,TGTGCCAGCAGTGAAGGGTGGACTAGCGGGAGCGGGTATGAGCAGTACTTC,CASSEGWTSGSGYEQYF
TRBJ2-5,TRBV9,TRBD1,.,TGTGCCAGCAGCGGAGGACAGGGGGCGCTTGAGCAGTACTTC,CASSGGQGALEQYF
TRBJ2-5,TRBV7-2,TRBD2,few,TGTGCCAGCAGCTCGTCCCCGGGGGGGACCCAGTACTTC,CASSSSPGGTQYF
TRBJ2-3,TRBV3-1,TRBD2,.,TGTGCCAGCAGCCAAGGAGGGGGACTAGCGCAAGATACGCAGTATTTT,CASSQGGGLAQDTQYF
TRBJ2-7,TRBV7-2,.,once,TGTGCCAGCAGCCGGAGTGTGGGGAACTCCTACAATGAGCAGTACTTC,CASSRSVGNSYNEQYF
TRBJ2-3,TRBV4-1,.,.,TGCGCCAGCAGCCAAGATGGGTTAAGGGGCCGGGTGGGAGATACGCAGTATTTT,CASSQDGLRGRVGDTQYF
TRBJ2-7,TRBV29-1,TRBD2,.,TGCAGCGCTCTCGGCGGGAGGGCCTTCGAGCAGTACTTC,CSALGGRAFEQYF
TRBJ2-1,TRBV29-1,TRBD2,.,TGCAGCGCCTATCTAGCGGGCGGCTCCTACAATGAGCAGTTCTTC,CSAYLAGGSYNEQFF
TRBJ1-2,TRBV4-3,TRBD1,.,TGCGCCAGCAGCCAGGCCGGGACAGGGGGCGGCTATGGCTACACCTTC,CASSQAGTGGGYGYTF
TRBJ2-7,TRBV6-5,.,few,TGTGCCAGCACCCCAGGATGGGGCCCTTACGAGCAGTACTTC,CASTPGWGPYEQYF
TRBJ1-1,TRBV7-2,TRBD1,.,TGTGCCAGCAGCTCGACAGGGGGCCCCAACACTGAAGCTTTCTTT,CASSSTGGPNTEAFF
TRBJ2-1,TRBV6-2/TRBV6-3,.,.,TGTGCCAGCACCCCTGGGGGTACCGGGATGACCCCTGAGCAGTTCTTC,CASTPGGTGMTPEQFF
TRBJ2-3,TRBV20-1,TRBD1,.,TGCAGTGCTAAGGAAGGCAGAGGTGCTCAGGGGGTGGGGAGAGATACGCAGTATTTT,CSAKEGRGAQGVGRDTQYF
TRBJ1-1,TRBV5-4,.,.,TGTGCCAGCAGCATCTGGTCGAACACTGAAGCTTTCTTT,CASSIWSNTEAFF
TRBJ2-3,TRBV28,.,.,TGTGCCAGCAGTTTATCCTCCAGTGGAGGCACTAGCACAGATACGCAGTATTTT,CASSLSSSGGTSTDTQYF
TRBJ2-7,TRBV28,.,.,TGTGCCAGCAGTTTGAGGGGGTCCCCCTCCTACGAGCAGTACTTC,CASSLRGSPSYEQYF
TRBJ1-6,TRBV25-1,.,few,TGTGCCAGCAGAATGGACGGTACCCTCCACTTT,CASRMDGTLHF
TRBJ2-7,TRBV7-2,TRBD2,few,TGTGCCAGCAGCCCAATGGGACTAGCGGGAGACGAGCAGTACTTC,CASSPMGLAGDEQYF
TRBJ2-7,TRBV20-1,TRBD1,.,TGCAGTGCACCGGGACAGGGGTACTACGAGCAGTACTTC,CSAPGQGYYEQYF
TRBJ2-5,TRBV28,TRBD1,.,TGTGCCAGCAGTACCCCCGGGACAGCCCAAGAGACCCAGTACTTC,CASSTPGTAQETQYF
TRBJ2-2,TRBV20-1,TRBD2,.,TGCAGTGCTAGGGGGACTAGCGGGAGAGTGGACACCGGGGAGCTGTTTTTT,CSARGTSGRVDTGELFF
TRBJ2-5,TRBV29-1,TRBD1,many,TGCAGCGTCGCTATGGGACAGTGGCGGGAGACCCAGTACTTC,CSVAMGQWRETQYF
TRBJ2-5,TRBV6-5,.,.,TGTGCCAGCAGTTACGGTCTGGGGGGCTTGAATGGAGAGACCCAGTACTTC,CASSYGLGGLNGETQYF
TRBJ2-1,TRBV15,TRBD2,.,TGTGCCACCAGCAGAGCCCGGGACTACAACAATGAGCAGTTCTTC,CATSRARDYNNEQFF
TRBJ2-7,TRBV5-5,TRBD2,once,TGTGCCAGCAGCCGTAATCGGGGAGGGGACTACGAGCAGTACTTC,CASSRNRGGDYEQYF
TRBJ1-2,TRBV20-1,.,.,TGCAGTGCTAGAGAGTCCAGTACTAACTATGGCTACACCTTC,CSARESSTNYGYTF
TRBJ2-1,TRBV7-9,.,.,TGTGCCAGCTGGCCGGGGGAGAAAAATGAGCAGTTCTTC,CASWPGEKNEQFF
TRBJ1-5,TRBV4-2,TRBD1,many,TGTGCCAGCAGCCAGCAACAGGGGGCGGGAGAGCCCCAGCATTTT,CASSQQQGAGEPQHF
TRBJ2-3,TRBV4-1,.,.,TGCGCCAGCAGCCAAGAGGCTGTCCAGGGAGATGCGCAGTATTTT,CASSQEAVQGDAQYF
TRBJ2-1,TRBV7-3,TRBD2,.,TGTGCCAGCAGCCCGCAAGGACTAGCGGGGAGCTCCTACAATGAGCAGTTCTTC,CASSPQGLAGSSYNEQFF
TRBJ2-7,TRBV6-5,.,.,TGTGCCAGCAGTGCTCAGCCCGGCGGATTCAATGAGCAGTACTTC,CASSAQPGGFNEQYF
TRBJ2-6,TRBV7-2,.,.,TGTGCCAGCAGCCTTCTGCTAGGGAACTCTGGGGCCAACGTCCTGACTTTC,CASSLLLGNSGANVLTF
TRBJ2-1,TRBV3-1,TRBD2,.,TGTGCCAGCAGCCGAGGGAGGGGACTAGCGGACAATGAGCAGTTCTTC,CASSRGRGLADNEQFF
TRBJ2-7,TRBV12-3/TRBV12-4,.,few,TGTGCCAGCAGACATAACCCGGGACATAGAATGTACGAGCAGTACTTC,CASRHNPGHRMYEQYF
TRBJ1-5,TRBV6-1,TRBD1,few,TGTGCCAGCAGTGATCAGGGGGGACGAAATCAGCCCCAGCATTTT,CASSDQGGRNQPQHF
TRBJ2-1,TRBV12-3/TRBV12-4,TRBD2,.,TGTGCCAGCAGTTTTGGGACTAGCGGGTTTGAGCAGTTCTTC,CASSFGTSGFEQFF
TRBJ2-5,TRBV27,TRBD2,.,TGTGCCAGCAGTCGGAGGACTAGTTCCGAAGAGACCCAGTACTTC,CASSRRTSSEETQYF
TRBJ2-1,TRBV5-6,.,.,TGTGCCAGCAGCTTGGAAAGGAGTCAGAGTGGTGGTGAGCAGTTCTTC,CASSLERSQSGGEQFF
TRBJ2-1,TRBV4-3,TRBD2,.,TGCGCCAGCAGCCAAGATAGGGCGGGAGGGTACAATGAGCAGTTCTTC,CASSQDRAGGYNEQFF
TRBJ2-7,TRBV20-1,TRBD2,few,TGCAGTGCTAGGGCCCTAGCGGGAGTTGGCAATGAGCAGTACTTC,CSARALAGVGNEQYF